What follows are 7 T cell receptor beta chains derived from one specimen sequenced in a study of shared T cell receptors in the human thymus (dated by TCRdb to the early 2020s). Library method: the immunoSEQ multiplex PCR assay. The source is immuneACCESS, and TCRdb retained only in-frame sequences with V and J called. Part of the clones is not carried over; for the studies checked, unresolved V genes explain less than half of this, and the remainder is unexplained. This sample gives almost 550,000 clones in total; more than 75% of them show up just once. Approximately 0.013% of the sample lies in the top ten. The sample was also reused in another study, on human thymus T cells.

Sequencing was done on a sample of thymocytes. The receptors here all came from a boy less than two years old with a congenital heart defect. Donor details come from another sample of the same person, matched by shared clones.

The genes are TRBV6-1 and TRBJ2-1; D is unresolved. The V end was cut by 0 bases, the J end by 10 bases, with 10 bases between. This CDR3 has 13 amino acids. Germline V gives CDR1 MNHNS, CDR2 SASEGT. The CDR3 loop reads CASSEAAKREQFF. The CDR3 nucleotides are TGTGCCAGCAGTGAAGCGGCCAAGCGAGAGCAGTTCTTC.

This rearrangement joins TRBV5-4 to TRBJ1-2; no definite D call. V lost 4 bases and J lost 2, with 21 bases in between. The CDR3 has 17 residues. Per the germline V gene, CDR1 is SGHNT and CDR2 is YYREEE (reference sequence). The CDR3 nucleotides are TGTGCCAGCAGCCTGACGGTAGGGAGACTGGGAAACTATGGCTACACCTTC. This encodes CASSLTVGRLGNYGYTF.

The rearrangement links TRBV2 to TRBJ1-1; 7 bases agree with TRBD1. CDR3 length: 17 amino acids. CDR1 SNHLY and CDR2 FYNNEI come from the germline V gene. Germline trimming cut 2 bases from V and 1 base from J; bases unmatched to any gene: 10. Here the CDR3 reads CASSENEEGAQNTEAFF. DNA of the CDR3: TGTGCCAGCAGTGAAAATGAGGAGGGGGCCCAGAACACTGAAGCTTTCTTT.

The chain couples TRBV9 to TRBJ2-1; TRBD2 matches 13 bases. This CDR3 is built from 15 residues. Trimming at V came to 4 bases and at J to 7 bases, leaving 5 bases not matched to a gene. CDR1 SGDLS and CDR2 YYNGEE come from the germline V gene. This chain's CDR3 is CASSPWTSGSNEQFF. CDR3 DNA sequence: TGTGCCAGCAGCCCCTGGACTAGCGGGAGTAATGAGCAGTTCTTC.

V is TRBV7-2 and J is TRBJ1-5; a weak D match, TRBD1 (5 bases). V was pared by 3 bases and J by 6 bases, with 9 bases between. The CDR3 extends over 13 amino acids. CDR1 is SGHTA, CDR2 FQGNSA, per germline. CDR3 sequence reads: CASSLEGIQPQHF. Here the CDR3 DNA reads TGTGCCAGCAGCTTGGAGGGGATTCAGCCCCAGCATTTT.

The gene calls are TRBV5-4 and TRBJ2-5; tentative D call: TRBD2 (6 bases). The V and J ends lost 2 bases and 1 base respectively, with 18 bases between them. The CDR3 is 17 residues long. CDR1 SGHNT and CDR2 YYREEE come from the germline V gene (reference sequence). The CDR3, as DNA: TGTGCCAGCAGCTTTTACAGTACGGGAGAGTCCCAAGAGACCCAGTACTTC. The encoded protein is CASSFYSTGESQETQYF. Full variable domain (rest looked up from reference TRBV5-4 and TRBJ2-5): ETGVTQSPTHLIKTRGQQVTLRCSSQSGHNTVSWYQQALGQGPQFIFQYYREEENGRGNFPPRFSGLQFPNYSSELNVNALELDDSALYLCASSFYSTGESQETQYFGPGTRLLVL.

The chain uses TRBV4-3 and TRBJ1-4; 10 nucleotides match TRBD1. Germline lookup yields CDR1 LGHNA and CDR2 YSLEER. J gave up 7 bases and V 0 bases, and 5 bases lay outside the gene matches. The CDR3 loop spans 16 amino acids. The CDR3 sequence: CASSQDVRDRGEKLFF. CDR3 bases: TGCGCCAGCAGCCAAGATGTCAGGGACAGGGGTGAAAAACTGTTTTTT.